This T cell receptor (beta chain) originates from a study of T cell responses to AZD1222 COVID-19 vaccine. Overall study results and limits: An increase in Spike-specific TCR breadth and depth was observed after two AZD1222 doses. Across spike, vaccine-associated CD4 TCRs were found, dominant at 160-218 and 743-854. There were mostly white British donors and more females than males, and clonal diversity was possibly underestimated. Only a handful of AZD1222 recipients, roughly six in all, had baseline seropositivity.

In regard to this clone: Its antigen is currently unknown.

The germline V gene encodes CDR1 SGHRS and CDR2 YFSETQ. The length of the CDR3 is 17 residues. The germline V and J ends were trimmed by 3 bases and 0 bases, with 18 bases remaining between them. Sequencing was performed with immunoSEQ multiplex PCR; in TCRdb, only in-frame clones are kept and a portion is missing. The repertoire holds 85,000 to 90,000 clones, around nine tenths seen once, with 10% to 13% in the top ten. The material sequenced was peripheral blood, taken on day 0 of MenACWY control vaccination. The chain uses TRBV5-1 and TRBJ1-1; D possibly corresponds to TRBD1 (5 bases). The sequence was collected from an adult in good health. The CDR3 bases are TGCGCCAGCAGCTCCTCATCGTCGACAGTTATGAACACTGAAGCTTTCTTT. Its translation: CASSSSSSTVMNTEAFF.